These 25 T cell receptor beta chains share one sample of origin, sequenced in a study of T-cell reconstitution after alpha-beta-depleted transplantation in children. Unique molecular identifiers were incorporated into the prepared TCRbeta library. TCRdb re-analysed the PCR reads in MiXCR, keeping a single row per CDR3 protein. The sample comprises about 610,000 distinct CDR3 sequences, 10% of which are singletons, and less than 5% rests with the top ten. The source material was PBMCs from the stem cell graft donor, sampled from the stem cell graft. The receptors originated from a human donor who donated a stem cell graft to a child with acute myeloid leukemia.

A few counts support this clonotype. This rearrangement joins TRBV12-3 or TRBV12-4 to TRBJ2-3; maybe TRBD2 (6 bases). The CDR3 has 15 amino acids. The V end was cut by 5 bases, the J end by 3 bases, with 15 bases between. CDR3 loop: CASSVWEEGTDTQYF. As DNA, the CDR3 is TGTGCCAGCAGTGTTTGGGAGGAGGGGACAGATACGCAGTATTTT.

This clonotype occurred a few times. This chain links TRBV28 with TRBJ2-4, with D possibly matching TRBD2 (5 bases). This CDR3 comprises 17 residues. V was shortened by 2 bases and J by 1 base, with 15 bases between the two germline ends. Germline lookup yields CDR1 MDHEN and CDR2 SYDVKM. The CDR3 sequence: CASSLVSGSAAKNIQYF. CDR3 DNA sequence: TGTGCCAGCAGTTTAGTCTCGGGATCAGCTGCCAAAAACATTCAGTACTTC.

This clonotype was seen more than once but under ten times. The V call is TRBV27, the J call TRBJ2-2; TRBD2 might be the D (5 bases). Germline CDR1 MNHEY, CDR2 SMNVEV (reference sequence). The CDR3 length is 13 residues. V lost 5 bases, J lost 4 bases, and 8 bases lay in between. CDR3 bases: TGTGCCAGCAGTGTAGCGCCCACCGGGGAGCTGTTTTTT. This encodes CASSVAPTGELFF.

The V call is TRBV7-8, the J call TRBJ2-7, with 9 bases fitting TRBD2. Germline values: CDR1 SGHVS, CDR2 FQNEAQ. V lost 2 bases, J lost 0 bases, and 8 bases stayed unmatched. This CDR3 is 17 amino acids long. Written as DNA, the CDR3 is TGTGCCAGCAGCTTACCCTTAGCGGGAGAGGGCTCCTACGAGCAGTACTTC. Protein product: CASSLPLAGEGSYEQYF.

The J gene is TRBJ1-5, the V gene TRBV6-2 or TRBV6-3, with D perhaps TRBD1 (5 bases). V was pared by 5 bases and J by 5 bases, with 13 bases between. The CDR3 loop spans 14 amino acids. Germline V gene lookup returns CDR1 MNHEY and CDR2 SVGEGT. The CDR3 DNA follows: TGTGCCAGCAGTCCAAACCTGGGGGATCAGCCCCAGCATTTT. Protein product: CASSPNLGDQPQHF.

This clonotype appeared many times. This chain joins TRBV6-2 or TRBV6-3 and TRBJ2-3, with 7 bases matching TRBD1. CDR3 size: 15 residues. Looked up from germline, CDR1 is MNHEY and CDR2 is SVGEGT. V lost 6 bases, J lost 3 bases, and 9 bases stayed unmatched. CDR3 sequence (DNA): TGTGCCAGCAGCGAGGGACAGACGTTAACAGATACGCAGTATTTT. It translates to CASSEGQTLTDTQYF.

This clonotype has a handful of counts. CDR3 sequence reads: CASSLGAGTSHNEQFF. CDR3 sequence (DNA): TGTGCCAGCAGCTTAGGGGCTGGGACTAGCCACAATGAGCAGTTCTTC. This chain uses TRBV11-1 with TRBJ2-1, with 9 nucleotides matching TRBD2. The germline gives CDR1 SGHAT, CDR2 FQDESV (reference sequence). CDR3 length: 16 residues. V shed 1 base and J 5 bases; nucleotides not matched to a gene: 6.

Written as DNA, the CDR3 is TGTGCCAGCAGTTACACCCTTACTAGCGGGGGACCGTACGAGCAGTACTTC. The encoded protein is CASSYTLTSGGPYEQYF. The genes are TRBV6-5 and TRBJ2-7, with 11 bases that match TRBD2. Germline V gene lookup returns CDR1 MNHEY and CDR2 SVGAGI. V was clipped by 2 bases and J by 4 bases; unmatched bases: 10. The CDR3 consists of 17 residues.

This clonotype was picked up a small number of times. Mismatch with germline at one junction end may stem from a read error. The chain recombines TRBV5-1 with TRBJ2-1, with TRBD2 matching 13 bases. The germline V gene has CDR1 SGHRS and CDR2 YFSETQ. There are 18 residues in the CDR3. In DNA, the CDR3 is TGCGCCAGTAGCTCGGAACTAGCGGGAGGGCCATCATACAATGAGCAGTTCTTC. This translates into CASSSELAGGPSYNEQFF.

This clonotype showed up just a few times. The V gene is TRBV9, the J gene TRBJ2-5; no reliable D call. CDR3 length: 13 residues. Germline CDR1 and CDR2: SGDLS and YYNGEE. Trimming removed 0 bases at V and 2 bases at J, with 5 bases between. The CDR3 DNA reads TGTGCCAGCAGCGTAGAGGGTCAAGAGACCCAGTACTTC. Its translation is CASSVEGQETQYF.

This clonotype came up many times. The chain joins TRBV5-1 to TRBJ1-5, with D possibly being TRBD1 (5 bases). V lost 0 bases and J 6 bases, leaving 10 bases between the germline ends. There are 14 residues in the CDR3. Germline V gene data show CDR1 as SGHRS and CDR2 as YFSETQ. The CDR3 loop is CASSLEEGSQPQHF. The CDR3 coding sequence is TGCGCCAGCAGCTTGGAGGAGGGGAGTCAGCCCCAGCATTTT.

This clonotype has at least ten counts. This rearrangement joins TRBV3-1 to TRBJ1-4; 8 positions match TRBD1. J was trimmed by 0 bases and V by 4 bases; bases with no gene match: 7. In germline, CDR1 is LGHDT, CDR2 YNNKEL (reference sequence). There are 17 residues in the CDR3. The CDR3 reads CASSLGTGWATNEKLFF. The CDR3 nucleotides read TGTGCCAGCAGCCTAGGGACAGGATGGGCAACTAATGAAAAACTGTTTTTT.

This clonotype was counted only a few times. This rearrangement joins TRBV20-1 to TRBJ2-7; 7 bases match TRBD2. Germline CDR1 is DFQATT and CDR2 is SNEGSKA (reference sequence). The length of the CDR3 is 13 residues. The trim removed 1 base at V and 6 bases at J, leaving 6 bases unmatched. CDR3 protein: CSARGLAGFEQYF. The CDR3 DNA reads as TGCAGTGCTAGAGGACTAGCAGGGTTCGAGCAGTACTTC.

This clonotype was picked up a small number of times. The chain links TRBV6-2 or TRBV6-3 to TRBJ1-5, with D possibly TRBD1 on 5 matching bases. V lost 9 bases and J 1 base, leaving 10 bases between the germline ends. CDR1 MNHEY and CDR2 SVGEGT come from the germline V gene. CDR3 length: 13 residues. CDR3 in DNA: TGTGCCAGTGGGGGGGAGAGCAATCAGCCCCAGCATTTT. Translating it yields CASGGESNQPQHF.

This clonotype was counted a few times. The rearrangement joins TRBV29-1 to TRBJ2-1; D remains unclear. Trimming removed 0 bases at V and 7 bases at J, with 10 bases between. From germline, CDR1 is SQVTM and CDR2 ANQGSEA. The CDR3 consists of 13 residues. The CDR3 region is CSVEDPYGNEQFF. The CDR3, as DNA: TGCAGCGTTGAAGATCCCTACGGGAATGAGCAGTTCTTC.

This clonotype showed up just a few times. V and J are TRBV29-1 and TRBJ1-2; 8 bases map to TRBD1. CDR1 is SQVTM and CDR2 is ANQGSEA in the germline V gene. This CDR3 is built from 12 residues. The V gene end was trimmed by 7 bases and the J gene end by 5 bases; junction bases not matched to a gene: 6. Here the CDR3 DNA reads TGCAGCGCCGACAGGGGTCCGTATGGCTACACCTTC. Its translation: CSADRGPYGYTF.

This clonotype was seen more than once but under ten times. As DNA, the CDR3 is TGCGCCAGCAGCCAATCGACTGGGAACACCGGGGAGCTGTTTTTT. Translating it yields CASSQSTGNTGELFF. The chain uses TRBV4-3 and TRBJ2-2, with D uncertain. The CDR3 extends over 15 amino acids. Trimming left V 2 bases short and J 1 base short, with 8 bases between. Germline V gene lookup returns CDR1 LGHNA and CDR2 YSLEER.

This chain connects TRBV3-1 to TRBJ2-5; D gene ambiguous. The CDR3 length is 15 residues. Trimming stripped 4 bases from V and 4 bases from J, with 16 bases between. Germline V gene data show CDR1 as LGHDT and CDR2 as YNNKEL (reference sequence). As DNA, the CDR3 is TGTGCCAGCAGCCCAACGACCACCGTGTCAGAGACCCAGTACTTC. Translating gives CASSPTTTVSETQYF.

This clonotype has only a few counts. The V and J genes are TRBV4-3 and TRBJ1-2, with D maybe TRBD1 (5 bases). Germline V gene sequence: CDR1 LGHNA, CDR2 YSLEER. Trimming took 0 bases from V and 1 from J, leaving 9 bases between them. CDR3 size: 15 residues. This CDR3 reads CASSQDRGLNYGYTF. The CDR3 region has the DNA TGCGCCAGCAGCCAAGATCGGGGCCTTAACTATGGCTACACCTTC.

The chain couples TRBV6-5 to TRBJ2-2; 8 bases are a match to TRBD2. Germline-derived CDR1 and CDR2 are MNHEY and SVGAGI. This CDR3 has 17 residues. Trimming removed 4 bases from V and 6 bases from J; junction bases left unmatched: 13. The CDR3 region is CASSSPSIGGRSGELFF. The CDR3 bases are TGTGCCAGCAGTTCCCCCTCGATAGGCGGGAGGTCCGGGGAGCTGTTTTTT.

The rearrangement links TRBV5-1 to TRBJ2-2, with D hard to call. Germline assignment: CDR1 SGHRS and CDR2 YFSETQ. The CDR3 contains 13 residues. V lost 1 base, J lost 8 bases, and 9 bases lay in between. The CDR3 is CASSLPASGELFF. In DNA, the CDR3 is TGCGCCAGCAGCTTGCCAGCTTCGGGGGAGCTGTTTTTT. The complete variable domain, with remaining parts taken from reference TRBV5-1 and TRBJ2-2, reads KAGVTQTPRYLIKTRGQQVTLSCSPISGHRSVSWYQQTPGQGLQFLFEYFSETQRNKGNFPGRFSGRQFSNSRSEMNVSTLELGDSALYLCASSLPASGELFFGEGSRLTVL.

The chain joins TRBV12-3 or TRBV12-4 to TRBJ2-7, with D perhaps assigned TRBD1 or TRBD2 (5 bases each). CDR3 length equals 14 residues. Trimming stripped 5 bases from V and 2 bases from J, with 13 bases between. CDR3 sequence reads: CASSLGPVAYEQYF. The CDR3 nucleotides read TGTGCCAGCAGTCTGGGACCCGTCGCCTACGAGCAGTACTTC.

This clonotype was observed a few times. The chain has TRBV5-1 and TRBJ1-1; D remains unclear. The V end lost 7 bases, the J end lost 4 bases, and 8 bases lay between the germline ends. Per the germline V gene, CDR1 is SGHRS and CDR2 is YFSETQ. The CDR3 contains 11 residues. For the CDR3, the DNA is TGCGCCAGCGGGAGTAGCACTGAAGCTTTCTTT. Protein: CASGSSTEAFF.

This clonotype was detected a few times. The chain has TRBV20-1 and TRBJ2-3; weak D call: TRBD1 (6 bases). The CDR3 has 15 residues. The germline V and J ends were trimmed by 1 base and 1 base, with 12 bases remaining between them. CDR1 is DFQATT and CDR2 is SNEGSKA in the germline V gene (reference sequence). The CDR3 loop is CSARASGQGTDTQYF. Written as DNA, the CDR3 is TGCAGTGCTAGAGCATCGGGACAAGGCACAGATACGCAGTATTTT.

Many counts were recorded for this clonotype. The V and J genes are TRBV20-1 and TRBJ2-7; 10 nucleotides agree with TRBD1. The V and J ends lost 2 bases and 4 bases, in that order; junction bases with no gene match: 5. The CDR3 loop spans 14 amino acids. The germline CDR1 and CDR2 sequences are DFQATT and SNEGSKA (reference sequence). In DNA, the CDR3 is TGCAGTGCTAGATCCGGGACAGGGGTTTACGAGCAGTACTTC. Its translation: CSARSGTGVYEQYF.